This T cell receptor beta chain was captured in a study of blood T cell repertoires in COVID-19. Study context: The cDNA or gDNA used as material had been derived from T cells, B-cell-depleted T cells, or PBMCs.

The germline V gene has CDR1 SQVTM and CDR2 ANQGSEA. V lost 6 bases to trimming and J lost 7 bases, with 16 bases between them. This CDR3 comprises 13 residues. Participants were placed into cohorts based on the clinical history they reported. Under the authors' procedure: Amplifying reference gene primers gave estimates of nucleated cell counts. TCRdb's copy holds only in-frame clones and misses some; the assay was immunoSEQ multiplex PCR. V and J calls and clone size are copied from that table; D and trimming were computed from the DNA. In the table there are about 320,000 clones, around nine tenths of which are singletons.

The clonotype originates from a woman aged 25 to 39 who had been exposed to COVID-19. The chain recombines TRBV29-1 with TRBJ1-5; maybe TRBD1 (5 bases). The sample taken for sequencing was PBMCs or T cells enriched from blood (not recorded which). The DNA of the CDR3 is TGCAGCGTGGGGCAACAGGAGGGGCAGCCCCAGCATTTT. The encoded protein is CSVGQQEGQPQHF.